The 28 T cell receptor beta chains reported below all come from one sample, sequenced in a study of somatic mutations in cytotoxic T cells in rheumatoid arthritis. Assay: immunoSEQ multiplex PCR; the TCRdb copy retains only in-frame clones and omits some. Among approximately 9,300 clones listed, about 90% were seen once. Sequencing input: CD8+ T cells sorted from blood. These receptors were obtained from a woman younger than 30 with rheumatoid arthritis.

This clone was recorded only once. The genes are TRBV9 and TRBJ1-1; TRBD1 is a possible D gene (5 bases). The germline CDR1 and CDR2 sequences are SGDLS and YYNGEE. CDR3 length equals 12 residues. The V end was cut by 0 bases, the J end by 8 bases, with 8 bases between. Here the CDR3 DNA reads TGTGCCAGCAGCGTAGCTCAGGGCGAAGCTTTCTTT. This codes for CASSVAQGEAFF.

This chain connects TRBV2 to TRBJ2-7; D is perhaps TRBD1 (6 bases). The CDR3 is 13 residues long. Trimming took 6 bases from V and 0 from J, leaving 9 bases between them. CDR1 and CDR2 from the germline V gene are SNHLY and FYNNEI. The CDR3 DNA reads as TGTGCCAGCAGGACACAGGGCTCCTACGAGCAGTACTTC. It encodes CASRTQGSYEQYF.

The chain employs TRBV7-9 and TRBJ1-1; no reliable D call. The CDR3 runs to 14 residues. The germline CDR1 and CDR2 sequences are SEHNR and FQNEAQ (reference sequence). V was clipped by 4 bases and J by 3 bases, with 12 bases between them. The CDR3: CASSSFSRDTEAFF. The CDR3 DNA is TGTGCCAGCAGCTCCTTCTCCCGGGACACTGAAGCTTTCTTT.

This clone has just one count. This chain connects TRBV30 to TRBJ2-7; 7 nucleotides line up with TRBD1. The CDR3 runs to 14 residues. With V trimmed by 7 bases and J by 4 bases, 13 bases remained unmatched. Germline values: CDR1 GTSNPN, CDR2 SVGIG (reference sequence). CDR3 bases: TGTGCCTTCCTCACAGGGGTTGGCGAGTACGAGCAGTACTTC. Translation: CAFLTGVGEYEQYF.

The rearrangement joins TRBV7-9 to TRBJ1-1; tentatively, D is TRBD1 (6 bases). V was clipped by 4 bases and J by 5 bases, with 14 bases between them. The CDR3 has 14 amino acids. Germline CDR1 SEHNR, CDR2 FQNEAQ (reference sequence). The CDR3 sequence: CASSWEGVGTEAFF. In DNA, the CDR3 is TGTGCCAGCAGCTGGGAGGGGGTAGGGACTGAAGCTTTCTTT.

The CDR3 protein is CASSEFGQETSYSYGYTF. The CDR3 DNA sequence: TGTGCCAGCAGTGAATTCGGACAGGAGACCTCGTATTCCTATGGCTACACCTTC. The rearrangement joins TRBV25-1 to TRBJ1-2, with 7 nucleotides matching TRBD1. The CDR3 sequence is 18 residues long. V gave up 1 base and J gave up 4 bases; unmatched junction bases: 15. Germline V CDR1 and CDR2: MGHDK, SYGVNS.

This chain joins TRBV6-4 and TRBJ2-3, with D possibly matching TRBD1 (5 bases). Germline values: CDR1 MRHNA, CDR2 SNTAGT. The CDR3 is 15 amino acids. Trimming took 9 bases from V and 0 from J, leaving 16 bases between them. The CDR3 spells CARKAQGSSTDTQYF. In DNA, the CDR3 is TGTGCCAGAAAAGCCCAGGGTTCTAGCACAGATACGCAGTATTTT.

The chain links TRBV20-1 to TRBJ2-3, with no clear D. The CDR3 loop spans 9 amino acids. From germline, CDR1 is DFQATT and CDR2 SNEGSKA (reference sequence). CDR3 nucleotides: TGCACCCTCACAGATACGCAGTATTTT. Its translation: CTLTDTQYF.

The chain joins TRBV2 to TRBJ2-3; 11 bases are shared with TRBD2. The CDR3 is 18 residues long. The ends lost 8 bases at V and 6 bases at J; junction bases unmatched: 19. Germline CDR1 is SNHLY and CDR2 is FYNNEI. The CDR3 protein is CASFLYPTSGARVDTQYF. For the CDR3, the DNA is TGTGCCAGCTTCCTCTACCCGACTAGCGGGGCACGCGTTGATACGCAGTATTTT.

The chain carries TRBV6-1 and TRBJ1-2, with 11 bases fitting TRBD1. The germline V gene has CDR1 MNHNS and CDR2 SASEGT. The CDR3 sequence is 13 residues long. J lost 4 bases, V lost 11 bases, and 6 bases had no gene match. CDR3 DNA sequence: TGTGCCGGGACAGGGGGGATTGTCTATGGCTACACCTTC. Amino acids: CAGTGGIVYGYTF.

V usage is TRBV28 and J usage is TRBJ2-1; D may be TRBD1 (6 bases). CDR3 length: 16 residues. V shed 9 bases and J shed 0 bases, with 18 bases lying between them. CDR1 MDHEN and CDR2 SYDVKM come from the germline V gene. In nucleotides, the CDR3 is TGTGCCAGTAGCCCGGGACAAAGAAGCTCCTACAATGAGCAGTTCTTC. As protein: CASSPGQRSSYNEQFF.

The gene calls are TRBV6-1 and TRBJ1-6; D gene ambiguous. The CDR3 spans 16 residues. From germline, CDR1 is MNHNS and CDR2 SASEGT. Trimming took 2 bases from V and 9 from J, leaving 17 bases between them. CDR3 in DNA: TGTGCCAGCAGTGAATTCGGTCCGGGGTACCGTTCACCCCTCCACTTT. Translating it yields CASSEFGPGYRSPLHF.

This clone was counted between two and nine times. At one end, the junction sequence differs from germline, possibly due to a read error. The chain has TRBV7-7 and TRBJ2-5, with unresolved D. CDR1 is SSHAT and CDR2 is FNYEAQ in the germline V gene (reference sequence). This CDR3 is 12 amino acids long. As DNA, the CDR3 is TGTGCTAGCAGCTTATGGCGGGAGACCCAGTACTTC. As protein: CASSLWRETQYF.

The genes are TRBV5-5 and TRBJ1-3; TRBD1 might be the D (6 bases). Trimming left V 5 bases short and J 0 bases short, with 15 bases between. Germline V gene lookup returns CDR1 SGHKS and CDR2 YYEKEE (reference sequence). This CDR3 contains 16 residues. This chain's CDR3 is CASSEADRRSGNTIYF. CDR3 in DNA: TGTGCCAGCAGTGAGGCTGACAGGCGCTCTGGAAACACCATATATTTT.

This clone is categorized as medium-sized. The chain joins TRBV2 to TRBJ2-7; D is uncertain. Trimming took off 8 bases at V and 5 bases at J, with 10 bases between the two ends. This CDR3 comprises 11 residues. Germline CDR1 and CDR2: SNHLY and FYNNEI. In DNA, the CDR3 is TGTGCCAGCGAACTTTTCCACGAGCAGTACTTC. As protein: CASELFHEQYF.

The V call is TRBV19, the J call TRBJ2-1; 11 bases map to TRBD2. From germline, CDR1 is LNHDA and CDR2 SQIVND (reference sequence). This CDR3 has 20 amino acids. Germline trimming cut 0 bases from V and 0 bases from J; bases unmatched to any gene: 10. The CDR3 bases are TGTGCCAGTAGTATAGATGGTTTGACTAGCGGGACAAGCTCCTACAATGAGCAGTTCTTC. As protein: CASSIDGLTSGTSSYNEQFF.

The gene calls are TRBV4-1 and TRBJ1-1; tentatively, D is TRBD1 (6 bases). CDR3 size: 18 residues. CDR1 and CDR2 from the germline V gene are MGHRA and YSYEKL. Trimming cost V 2 bases and J 5 bases, with 24 bases left between them. CDR3 in amino acids: CASSQKDGTLYPGTEAFF. In DNA form, the CDR3 reads TGCGCCAGCAGCCAAAAAGATGGGACATTATACCCGGGGACTGAAGCTTTCTTT.

The chain has TRBV28 and TRBJ2-7; D remains unclear. Trimming took 2 bases from V and 6 from J, leaving 5 bases between them. The CDR3 covers 11 residues. CDR1 MDHEN and CDR2 SYDVKM come from the germline V gene. The CDR3 sequence: CASSLGPEQYF. Written as DNA, the CDR3 is TGTGCCAGCAGTTTAGGGCCCGAGCAGTACTTC.

In this sample, this clone turned up a few times. The CDR3 nucleotides are TGTGCCAGTAGTATAGCAGCTAGCGGGGGGTACAATGAGCAGTTCTTC. Translating gives CASSIAASGGYNEQFF. The chain links TRBV19 to TRBJ2-1, with TRBD2 identical over 11 bases. Germline assignment: CDR1 LNHDA and CDR2 SQIVND (reference sequence). The junction had 3 bases not matched to a gene; V was cut back by 1 base and J by 4 bases. The CDR3 consists of 16 residues.

This clone was found once. J is TRBJ1-5 and V is TRBV9; maybe TRBD1 (5 bases). The germline V gene has CDR1 SGDLS and CDR2 YYNGEE. The V end lost 0 bases, the J end lost 9 bases, and 25 bases lay between the germline ends. The CDR3 length is 18 residues. CDR3 nucleotide sequence: TGTGCCAGCAGCGTAGAGCCTGGCCCGCGGGGTGGGGGTGGGCCCCAGCATTTT. Translated, it gives CASSVEPGPRGGGGPQHF.

This sequence joins TRBV19 and TRBJ1-1; D may be TRBD1 (6 bases). The germline gives CDR1 LNHDA, CDR2 SQIVND (reference sequence). V was trimmed by 7 bases and J by 5 bases, leaving 11 bases between them. The CDR3 consists of 12 residues. As DNA, the CDR3 is TGTGCCAGTACCCAAGACAGGACTGAAGCTTTCTTT. It codes for CASTQDRTEAFF.

This clone appeared a single time. The chain joins TRBV5-4 to TRBJ2-5; possible D gene TRBD2, 5 bases. This CDR3 spans 13 amino acids. CDR1 and CDR2 (germline): SGHNT, YYREEE (reference sequence). V was trimmed by 0 bases and J by 3 bases, leaving 6 bases between them. CDR3: CASSLGAEETQYF. The CDR3 nucleotides are TGTGCCAGCAGCTTGGGAGCGGAAGAGACCCAGTACTTC.

V gene TRBV28 combines with J gene TRBJ1-1, with D possibly being TRBD1 (5 bases). The CDR3 has 14 residues. The germline V gene has CDR1 MDHEN and CDR2 SYDVKM. Trimming shortened V by 5 bases and J by 6 bases, and 16 bases separated the two germline ends. The CDR3 region is CASSPTGIFAEAFF. The CDR3 nucleotides read TGTGCCAGCAGTCCCACAGGTATATTCGCTGAAGCTTTCTTT.

This clone has only one observation. V gene TRBV27 combines with J gene TRBJ1-2; no clear D gene. V was shortened by 4 bases and J by 8 bases, with 11 bases between the two germline ends. The V gene's germline CDR1 is MNHEY and CDR2 SMNVEV (reference sequence). This CDR3 has 12 amino acids. The CDR3 protein is CASSSPSGGYTF. CDR3 sequence (DNA): TGTGCCAGCAGTTCCCCCTCGGGGGGCTACACCTTC.

This chain connects TRBV7-3 to TRBJ1-3, with D uncertain. The germline V and J ends were trimmed by 5 bases and 0 bases, with 8 bases remaining between them. CDR3 length: 14 residues. Per germline, CDR1 SGHTA and CDR2 FQGTGA. The CDR3 here is CASSKSGSGNTIYF. The CDR3 DNA reads as TGTGCCAGCAGCAAAAGCGGCTCTGGAAACACCATATATTTT.

This clone was seen once. V gene TRBV7-9 combines with J gene TRBJ1-2; D might be TRBD1 (5 bases). CDR3 length: 17 residues. The V end was cut by 0 bases, the J end by 0 bases, with 14 bases between. Germline lookup yields CDR1 SEHNR and CDR2 FQNEAQ (reference sequence). As DNA, the CDR3 is TGTGCCAGCAGCTTAGCGCCTACAGGCCCCACTAACTATGGCTACACCTTC. Translating it yields CASSLAPTGPTNYGYTF.

This chain uses TRBV13 with TRBJ1-2; TRBD1 is a possible D gene (5 bases). V dropped 3 bases and J dropped 0 bases, with 8 bases sitting between them. Germline V CDR1 and CDR2: PRHDT, FYEKMQ (reference sequence). The CDR3 is made up of 14 amino acids. CDR3 sequence (DNA): TGTGCCAGCAGCTTCACAGGTACTAACTATGGCTACACCTTC. Its translation is CASSFTGTNYGYTF.

The rearrangement links TRBV4-1 to TRBJ2-1, with 7 bases matching TRBD2. The trim removed 1 base at V and 3 bases at J, leaving 6 bases unmatched. CDR3 length equals 16 residues. Germline values: CDR1 MGHRA, CDR2 YSYEKL. CDR3 DNA: TGCGCCAGCAGCCAAGGGCTAGCGGCCCTCTACAATGAGCAGTTCTTC. Amino acid sequence: CASSQGLAALYNEQFF.